A selection of T cell receptor beta chains follows, all from one sample in a study of beta chain features in type 1 diabetes. The table came from immunoSEQ multiplex PCR; TCRdb's copy has only in-frame clones and leaves some out. This sample carries approximately 110,000 clones, almost 40% of them seen once, and the ten largest clones take over 0.065%. The sample comprised stem cell memory CD4+ T cells from blood. The receptor set was obtained from a young woman in good health. CDR3s leave out the opening cysteine and the closing phenylalanine or tryptophan. D genes are given only for firm matches.

TRBV2 TRBD1 ASSDDRGYGYT
TRBV7-3 NA ASSLGGPDEQY
TRBV11-2 NA ASSLWQIPLAKNIQY
TRBV5-1 NA ASSLGLNFGVNEQF
TRBV28 NA ASSLWFSSLVISYGYT
TRBV7-3 NA ASSLKVYPRTGELF
TRBV5-4 TRBD1 ASSRGDRGWTEAF
TRBV5-1 NA ASSLESIRVEAF
TRBV4-3 NA ASSQEPRIPPGYT
TRBV4-1 NA ASSQDRRLYSTDTQY
TRBV18 NA ASSPSDIQETQY
TRBV28 TRBD2 ASGAGGSTDTQY
TRBV7-2 NA ASSPVGTTSNQPQH
TRBV14 TRBD1 ASSQADRVNTEAF
TRBV7-2 NA ASSPGGPLSTDTQY
TRBV7-9 TRBD2 ASSLRSSGRANEQF
TRBV13 TRBD1 ASRRSGQGLF
TRBV10-3 NA AIRSLTAYEQY
TRBV28 NA ASRPIYAPSSYEQY
TRBV11-2 NA ASSLGATLDIREQF
TRBV27 TRBD2 ASSFTGLANHEQY
TRBV29-1 TRBD2 SVKLAGRYEQY
TRBV29-1 TRBD2 SVERLAGGGSSYNEQF
TRBV18 NA ASSPSLTGNTEAF
TRBV20-1 TRBD2 SARASGEQF
TRBV13 NA ASSRVNEQF
TRBV4-2 TRBD2 ASSPRPLAGVVDTQY